This T cell receptor (beta chain) was found in a study of blood T cell repertoires in COVID-19. About the study: Italy, Spain and the United States were the sources of the convalescent and acute COVID-19 samples.

Participant ages covered roughly 18 to 89 years across around 25 US areas. For recovered donors of Cohort 3, there were two negative PCRs, clearance, or symptom resolution. Sequenced by immunoSEQ multiplex PCR; TCRdb stores in-frame clones only, minus some. The data show hundreds of thousands of clones, 88% seen once. The CDR3 extends over 12 amino acids. CDR1 is LGHDT and CDR2 is YNNKEL in the germline V gene (reference sequence). V gave up 8 bases and J gave up 2 bases; unmatched junction bases: 0. The receptor comes from a woman aged 50 to 60 who had recovered from COVID-19. This rearrangement joins TRBV3-1 (or the pseudogene TRBV3-2) to TRBJ2-7; 10 bases align to TRBD1. What was sequenced was PBMCs or T cells enriched from blood (not recorded which). CDR3 residues: CASGQGAYEQYF. CDR3 in DNA: TGTGCCAGCGGACAGGGGGCCTACGAGCAGTACTTC.